The next 13 T cell receptor beta chains were all read from a single sample in a study of Tregs in tolerant kidney transplant recipients. Clones were read by immunoSEQ multiplex PCR, and TCRdb kept only the in-frame ones, dropping some. The sample carries roughly 69,000 clones, 95% to 98% recorded once. The sample consisted of Tregs from blood, taken before the transplant. These receptors all stem from a human donor who received a combined kidney and bone marrow transplant.

This chain uses TRBV29-1 with TRBJ2-5; 7 positions match TRBD2. Germline-derived CDR1 and CDR2 are SQVTM and ANQGSEA. Trimming at V came to 7 bases and at J to 4 bases, leaving 9 bases not matched to a gene. The CDR3 consists of 13 residues. The CDR3 DNA reads as TGCAGCGCGGACGCGGGAGTTCGAGAGACCCAGTACTTC. Protein product: CSADAGVRETQYF.

The J gene is TRBJ2-2, the V gene TRBV4-3, with D maybe TRBD1 (5 bases). Trimming pared 1 base from V and 4 bases from J, leaving 16 bases between. This CDR3 comprises 17 residues. Germline V gene sequence: CDR1 LGHNA, CDR2 YSLEER. The CDR3 here is CASSQVRLRGSTGELFF. CDR3 coding DNA: TGCGCCAGCAGCCAAGTGAGGTTAAGGGGTTCCACCGGGGAGCTGTTTTTT.

The V gene is TRBV7-2, the J gene TRBJ2-7, with D possibly being TRBD1 (7 bases). There are 15 residues in the CDR3. The germline gives CDR1 SGHTA, CDR2 FQGNSA. Deletions cut 5 bases from V and 1 base from J, with 15 bases between. The CDR3 spells CASSRLGGKSYEQYF. The CDR3 DNA sequence: TGTGCCAGCAGCCGACTAGGGGGCAAGTCCTACGAGCAGTACTTC. The whole variable domain, filled in from reference TRBV7-2 and TRBJ2-7, reads GAGVSQSPSNKVTEKGKDVELRCDPISGHTALYWYRQSLGQGLEFLIYFQGNSAPDKSGLPSDRFSAERTGGSVSTLTIQRTQQEDSAVYLCASSRLGGKSYEQYFGPGTRLTVT.

The chain carries TRBV5-1 and TRBJ2-3; TRBD2 matches 7 bases. Germline CDR1 is SGHRS and CDR2 is YFSETQ. Germline trimming cut 2 bases from V and 0 bases from J; bases unmatched to any gene: 6. CDR3 length equals 16 residues. CDR3 nucleotides: TGCGCCAGCAGCTTCATCGGACTAGGTAGCACAGATACGCAGTATTTT. Translation gives CASSFIGLGSTDTQYF.

The genes are TRBV2 and TRBJ2-3; the match to TRBD2 covers 11 bases. This CDR3 has 14 amino acids. Germline V gene data show CDR1 as SNHLY and CDR2 as FYNNEI. The V and J ends lost 6 bases and 4 bases, in that order; junction bases with no gene match: 3. The CDR3 loop reads CASRLAGVSDTQYF. The CDR3 DNA is TGTGCCAGCAGACTAGCGGGAGTGTCAGATACGCAGTATTTT. The variable domain in full, completed from reference TRBV2 and TRBJ2-3, reads EPEVTQTPSHQVTQMGQEVILRCVPISNHLYFYWYRQILGQKVEFLVSFYNNEISEKSEIFDDQFSVERPDGSNFTLKIRSTKLEDSAMYFCASRLAGVSDTQYFGPGTRLTVL.

The CDR3 bases are TGTGCCAGCAGTTTACCGAGGACAGGGGACCCAACTAATGAAAAACTGTTTTTT. Translation gives CASSLPRTGDPTNEKLFF. J is TRBJ1-4 and V is TRBV28, with 9 bases matching TRBD1. CDR3 length: 18 amino acids. The germline V gene encodes CDR1 MDHEN and CDR2 SYDVKM. V lost 2 bases, J lost 0 bases, and 7 bases stayed unmatched.

This clone was picked up one time. The gene calls are TRBV30 and TRBJ2-1, with D tentatively TRBD1 (8 bases). V shed 2 bases and J shed 4 bases, with 12 bases lying between them. Germline V gene lookup returns CDR1 GTSNPN and CDR2 SVGIG (reference sequence). This CDR3 has 14 amino acids. CDR3: CAWSLQGGYNEQFF. For the CDR3, the DNA is TGTGCCTGGAGTCTACAGGGGGGGTACAATGAGCAGTTCTTC.

The chain links TRBV5-6 to TRBJ2-7, with 11 bases matching TRBD2. The ends lost 3 bases at V and 4 bases at J; junction bases unmatched: 9. Looked up from germline, CDR1 is SGHDT and CDR2 is YYEEEE. There are 16 residues in the CDR3. The CDR3 reads CASSSFRLAGMYEQYF. Here the CDR3 DNA reads TGTGCCAGCAGCTCCTTTAGACTAGCGGGAATGTACGAGCAGTACTTC.

CDR3 coding DNA: TGTGCCAGCTCACCTGGCCAGCCGGGGGCCTATAATTCACCCCTCCACTTT. Translated: CASSPGQPGAYNSPLHF. The chain combines TRBV18 with TRBJ1-6; perhaps TRBD1 as D (5 bases). Trimming stripped 3 bases from V and 2 bases from J, with 14 bases between. The length of the CDR3 is 17 residues. From germline, CDR1 is KGHSH and CDR2 LQKENI. Complete variable domain (other parts from reference TRBV18 and TRBJ1-6): NAGVMQNPRHLVRRRGQEARLRCSPMKGHSHVYWYRQLPEEGLKFMVYLQKENIIDESGMPKERFSAEFPKEGPSILRIQQVVRGDSAAYFCASSPGQPGAYNSPLHFGNGTRLTVT.

The genes are TRBV9 and TRBJ2-1, with TRBD2 matching 15 bases. In germline, CDR1 is SGDLS, CDR2 YYNGEE. The CDR3 runs 16 residues. V shed 2 bases and J 10 bases; nucleotides not matched to a gene: 7. The chain's CDR3 is CASSVGLAGGPREQFF. For the CDR3, the DNA is TGTGCCAGCAGCGTCGGACTAGCGGGAGGGCCTCGGGAGCAGTTCTTC.

The V gene is TRBV4-1, the J gene TRBJ2-6; 7 nucleotides align to TRBD1. V lost 1 base and J lost 0; bases outside the gene matches: 12. Germline loops: CDR1 MGHRA, CDR2 YSYEKL. This CDR3 spans 20 amino acids. In DNA form, the CDR3 reads TGCGCCAGCAGCCAAGTCGAAAAACATACAGGGGACTCTGGGGCCAACGTCCTGACTTTC. Its protein product is CASSQVEKHTGDSGANVLTF.

This CDR3 reads CASSYSTGRSHGYTF. The CDR3 DNA reads as TGTGCCAGCAGTTACTCAACAGGACGATCACATGGCTACACCTTC. The chain joins TRBV6-6 to TRBJ1-2; TRBD1 might be the D (5 bases). Trimming took off 0 bases at V and 6 bases at J, with 14 bases between the two ends. The V gene's germline CDR1 is MNHNY and CDR2 SVGAGI (reference sequence). This CDR3 is 15 amino acids long.

The rearrangement uses TRBV6-4 and TRBJ2-5, with a weak D call TRBD1 (6 bases). The CDR3 extends over 14 amino acids. Per the germline V gene, CDR1 is MRHNA and CDR2 is SNTAGT. V was pared by 9 bases and J by 4 bases, with 18 bases between. CDR3 nucleotides: TGTGCCAGGGATGAAGCAGGGGCTGGAGAGACCCAGTACTTC. Translated, it gives CARDEAGAGETQYF.